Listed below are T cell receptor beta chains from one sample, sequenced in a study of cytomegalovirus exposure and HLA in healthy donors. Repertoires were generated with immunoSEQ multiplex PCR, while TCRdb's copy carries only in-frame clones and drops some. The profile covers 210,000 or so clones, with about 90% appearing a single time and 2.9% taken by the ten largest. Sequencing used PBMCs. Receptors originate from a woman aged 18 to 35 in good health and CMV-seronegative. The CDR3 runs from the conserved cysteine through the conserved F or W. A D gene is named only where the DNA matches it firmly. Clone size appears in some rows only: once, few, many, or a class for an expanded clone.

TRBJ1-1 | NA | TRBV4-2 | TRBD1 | TGTGCCAGCGGAGATACGGGACAGATGAACACTGAAGCTTTCTTT | CASGDTGQMNTEAFF
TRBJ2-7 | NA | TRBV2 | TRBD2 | TGTGCCAGCGGAGGACTAGCGGGAGGGCCGGGGTTTTACGAGCAGTACTTC | CASGGLAGGPGFYEQYF
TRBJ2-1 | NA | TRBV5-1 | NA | TGCGCCAGCAGCTTGCACGGCAATGAGCAGTTCTTC | CASSLHGNEQFF
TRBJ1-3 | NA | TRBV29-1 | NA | TGCAGCGTTGAACAAATCGGAAACACCATATATTTT | CSVEQIGNTIYF
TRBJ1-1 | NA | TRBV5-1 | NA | TGCGCCAGCAGCTCAGGGGAGAAGAACACTGAAGCTTTCTTT | CASSSGEKNTEAFF
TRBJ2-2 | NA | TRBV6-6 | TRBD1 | TGTGCCAGCAGTTATAGACAGGGTACCGGGGAGCTGTTTTTT | CASSYRQGTGELFF
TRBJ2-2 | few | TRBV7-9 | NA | TGTGCCAGCACTACAGGGATCGGGGAGCTGTTTTTT | CASTTGIGELFF
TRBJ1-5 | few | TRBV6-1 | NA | TGTGCCACCCGGACTTGGGGGGATCAGCCCCAGCATTTT | CATRTWGDQPQHF
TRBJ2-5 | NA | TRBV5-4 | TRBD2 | TGTGCCAGCAGCTTGGGGGACTACTGGAGCCAAGAGACCCAGTACTTC | CASSLGDYWSQETQYF
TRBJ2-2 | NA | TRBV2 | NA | TGTGCCAGCAGTGAATTCTCTAGTCGGACCGGGGAGCTGTTTTTT | CASSEFSSRTGELFF
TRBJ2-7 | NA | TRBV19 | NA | TGTGCCAGTAGTCAGACAGGAATCTACGAGCAGTACTTC | CASSQTGIYEQYF
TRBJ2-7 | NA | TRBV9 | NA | TGTGCCAGCAGCGTAGATAGGGGGTACGAGCAGTACTTC | CASSVDRGYEQYF
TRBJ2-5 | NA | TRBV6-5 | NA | TGTGCCAGCAGACGCCACCTTACAGCTGAGACCCAGTACTTC | CASRRHLTAETQYF
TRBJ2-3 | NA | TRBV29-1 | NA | TGCAGCGTTGCCCTGAAACAGGTAGATACGCAGTATTTT | CSVALKQVDTQYF
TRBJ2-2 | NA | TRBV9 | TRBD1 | TGTGCCAGCAGCGCCCGGGACAGGGGAGCCGGGGAGCTGTTTTTT | CASSARDRGAGELFF
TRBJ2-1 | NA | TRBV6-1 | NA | TGTGCCAGCAGTGAAGTCGGCGGGGCAGGAAATGAGCAGTTCTTC | CASSEVGGAGNEQFF
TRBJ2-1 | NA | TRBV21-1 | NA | TGTGCCAGCAGCAAAGCGACTAGCGGGAGTAATGAGCAGTTCTTC | CASSKATSGSNEQFF
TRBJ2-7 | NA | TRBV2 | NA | TGTGCCAGCAGCTACAGGTCCCTAACCTTGGAGCAGTACTTC | CASSYRSLTLEQYF
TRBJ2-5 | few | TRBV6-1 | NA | TGTGCCAGCAGTGAGGGTTCACAGGGCGCGGAGACCCAGTACTTC | CASSEGSQGAETQYF
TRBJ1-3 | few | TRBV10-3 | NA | TGTGCCATCAGTGAGTCTAGCGGAAACACCATATATTTT | CAISESSGNTIYF
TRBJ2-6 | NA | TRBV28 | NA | TGTGCCTCTGGCTTGGGAGGAGGGTTCGGGGCCAACGTCCTGACTTTC | CASGLGGGFGANVLTF
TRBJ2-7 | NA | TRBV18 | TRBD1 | TGTGCCAGCTCACCAACCGACAGGGCCACCAACGAGCAGTACTTC | CASSPTDRATNEQYF
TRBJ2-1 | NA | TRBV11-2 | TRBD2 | TGTGCCAGCAGCCCAATAGCGGGGAGCTCCTACAATGAGCAGTTCTTC | CASSPIAGSSYNEQFF
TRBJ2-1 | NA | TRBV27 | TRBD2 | TGTGCCAGCAGTTTAGACCCTAGCGGGAGCTTCAATGAGCAGTTCTTC | CASSLDPSGSFNEQFF
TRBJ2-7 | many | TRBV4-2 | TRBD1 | TGTGCCAGCAGCCCCGGACAGGGATGGGACTACGAGCAGTACTTC | CASSPGQGWDYEQYF
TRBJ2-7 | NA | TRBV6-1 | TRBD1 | TGTGCCAGCAGGAACGACAGGGGGCCCTACGAGCAGTACTTC | CASRNDRGPYEQYF
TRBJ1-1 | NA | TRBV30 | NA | TGTGCCTGGTCCAGCAACAGGGAGAACACTGAAGCTTTCTTT | CAWSSNRENTEAFF
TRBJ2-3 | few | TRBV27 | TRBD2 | TGTGCCAGCAGTTTAACTAGCGGGAGAGATACGCAGTATTTT | CASSLTSGRDTQYF
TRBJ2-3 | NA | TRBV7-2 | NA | TGTGCCAGCAGCTTAGATTTCCTGGCGGGATCCACAGATACGCAGTATTTT | CASSLDFLAGSTDTQYF
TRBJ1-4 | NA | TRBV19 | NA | TGTGCCAGTAGTATACTCGCGGGGCACGAGAGGGAAAAACTGTTTTTT | CASSILAGHEREKLFF
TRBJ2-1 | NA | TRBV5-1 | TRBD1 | TGCGCCAGCAGCCAGGAAGGGACAGCCCACCCGGTTTGGTTCTTC | CASSQEGTAHPVWFF
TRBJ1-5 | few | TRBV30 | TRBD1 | TGTGCCTGGAGTGTACAGGGGGCTCAGCCCCAGCATTTT | CAWSVQGAQPQHF
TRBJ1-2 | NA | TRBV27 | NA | TGTGCCAGCAGGCCCGGAGCAGCGTGGGAGGGCTACACCTTC | CASRPGAAWEGYTF
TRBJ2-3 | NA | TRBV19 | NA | TGTGCCAGTAGTCCAGGCAGCACAGATACGCAGTATTTT | CASSPGSTDTQYF
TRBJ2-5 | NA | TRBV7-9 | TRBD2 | TGTGCCAGCAGCACCGGGACTAGCGGGAGAGAGACCCAGTACTTC | CASSTGTSGRETQYF
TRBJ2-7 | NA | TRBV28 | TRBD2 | TGTGCCAGCAGTTTGGGAGCGGGAGGGTTCCCAAACTACGAGCAGTACTTC | CASSLGAGGFPNYEQYF
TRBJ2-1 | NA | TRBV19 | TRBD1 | TGTGCCAGTAGTACTAGACAGGGGGCGGCCAATGAGCAGTTCTTC | CASSTRQGAANEQFF
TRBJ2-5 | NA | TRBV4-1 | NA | TGCGCCAGCAGCCAAGGACCCACAGGGGGGGCCCAGTACTTC | CASSQGPTGGAQYF
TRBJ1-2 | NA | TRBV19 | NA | TGTGCCAGTAGTGGGCCGAGGGACTTTAACTATGGCTACACCTTC | CASSGPRDFNYGYTF
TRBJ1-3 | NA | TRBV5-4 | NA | TGTGCCAGCAGCATATACAGGGGAAACACCATATATTTT | CASSIYRGNTIYF
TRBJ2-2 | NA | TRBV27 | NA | TGTGCCAGCAGCCCAGGCTGGGTCATCCAAGGGGCCGGGGAGCTGTTTTTT | CASSPGWVIQGAGELFF
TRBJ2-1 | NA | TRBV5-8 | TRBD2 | TGTGCCAGCATCGGGGGGCTAGCGGGAGTGAATGAGCAGTTCTTC | CASIGGLAGVNEQFF
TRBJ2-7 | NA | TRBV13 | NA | TGTGCCAGCAGCGCCGTAAACAGGGTCTACGAGCAGTACTTC | CASSAVNRVYEQYF
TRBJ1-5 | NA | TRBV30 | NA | TGTGCCTGGAGTGCCGACCAAGGGGGTCAGCCCCAGCATTTT | CAWSADQGGQPQHF
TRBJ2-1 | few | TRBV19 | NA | TGTGCCAGTATGTACTACAATGAGCAGTTCTTC | CASMYYNEQFF
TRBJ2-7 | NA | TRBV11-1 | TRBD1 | TGTGCCAGCAGCCGAGGTGGACAGGGACACTACGAGCAGTACTTC | CASSRGGQGHYEQYF
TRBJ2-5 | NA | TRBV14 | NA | TGTGCCAGCAGCCCCGAAGTTCTTGCGTCCCAGTACTTC | CASSPEVLASQYF
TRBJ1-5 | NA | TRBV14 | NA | TGTGCCAGCAGCCATATCCCGCGGGGGACCTATCAGCCCCAGCATTTT | CASSHIPRGTYQPQHF